This TCR beta chain originates from a study of post-analysis software for immune sequencing data. Points from the study as a whole: The five TRBV segments detected at higher frequency in patients than in controls included TRBV5-6, TRBV5-1 and TRBV20-1.

The CDR3 has 12 amino acids. Trimming removed 4 bases from V and 7 bases from J; junction bases left unmatched: 2. Germline V CDR1 and CDR2: SQVTM, ANQGSEA. cDNA libraries for TCR beta contained unique molecular identifiers. TCRdb re-called the PCR reads through MiXCR, storing one row per CDR3 protein. Found here are 800,000 to 950,000 distinct CDR3 sequences, roughly 50% of them singletons; the top ten hold under 6%. This clonotype has a handful of counts. Its antigen is not known. Sequencing used blood. V is TRBV29-1 and J is TRBJ1-4; 8 bases are shared with TRBD1. This sequence was found in a girl between 5 and 17 years old with multiple sclerosis. The CDR3 reads CSVARGREKLFF. The CDR3 DNA follows: TGCAGCGTTGCCAGGGGGCGTGAAAAACTGTTTTTT.